The rows below give T cell receptor beta chains drawn from one sample of a study of T cell responses to AZD1222 COVID-19 vaccine. Generated by immunoSEQ multiplex PCR, the TCRdb table keeps only in-frame clones and is missing some. Of 150,000 or so clones in the sample, around 88% are singletons; the top ten hold about 16%. This specimen consisted of peripheral blood, obtained on day 0 of AZD1222 vaccination. Receptors were obtained from an adult in good health. Both conserved end residues are part of each CDR3. A D gene is named only where the DNA matches it firmly. Where a row states a size, it is once, few, many or the class of an expanded clone; other rows omit it.

TRBJ2-7,NA,TRBV9,NA,TGTGCCAGCAGCGTAGGCAGGGAAGGGGTCGGCGAGCAGTACTTC,CASSVGREGVGEQYF
TRBJ1-1,NA,TRBV7-9,NA,TGTGCCAGCAGCTTGACAGGCTCGAACACTGAAGCTTTCTTT,CASSLTGSNTEAFF
TRBJ2-7,NA,TRBV7-2,NA,TGTGCCAGCAGCTTAGACGGGGGGCTACGTGAGCAGTACTTC,CASSLDGGLREQYF
TRBJ1-2,NA,TRBV15,NA,TGTGCCACCAGCAGAGATCAGGTGGGGAGTAAAGGTGGCTACACCTTC,CATSRDQVGSKGGYTF
TRBJ1-5,NA,TRBV4-2,NA,TGTGCCAGCAGCCAAGCAGATTATAGCAATCAGCCCCAGCATTTT,CASSQADYSNQPQHF
TRBJ1-2,NA,TRBV5-1,NA,TGCGCCAGCAGCGCCGGGACGGGCAATGGCTACACCTTC,CASSAGTGNGYTF
TRBJ1-5,TRBD1,TRBV2,NA,TGTGCCAGCAGTGGCGGGACAGGGGGCCTCTGGCCCCAGCATTTT,CASSGGTGGLWPQHF
TRBJ2-3,NA,TRBV3-1/TRBV3-2,NA,TGTGCCAGCAGCCCAGCGGGCGGCACAGATACGCAGTATTTT,CASSPAGGTDTQYF
TRBJ1-2,TRBD1,TRBV6-6,NA,TGTGCCAGCAGTTACGGAGGGACAGGGTTCTACTATGGCTACACCTTC,CASSYGGTGFYYGYTF
TRBJ1-1,NA,TRBV2,few,TGTGCCAGCGTTCGACCTCTGACAGCCTACAACACTGAAGCTTTCTTT,CASVRPLTAYNTEAFF
TRBJ2-6,TRBD1,TRBV6-4,NA,TGTGCCAGCAGTGACTCAGGGGGCGCTGGGGCCAACGTCCTGACTTTC,CASSDSGGAGANVLTF
TRBJ2-2,NA,TRBV20-1,NA,TGCAGTGCTAGTCGGGTCACCGGGGAGCTGTTTTTT,CSASRVTGELFF
TRBJ1-1,NA,TRBV19,NA,TGTGCCAGTTCGGCGGGGCGCACAGGGTTCACTGAAGCTTTCTTT,CASSAGRTGFTEAFF
TRBJ1-5,NA,TRBV28,NA,TGTGCCATCGCGCCTTTGGGGCAGGGCGGCAATCAGCCCCAGCATTTT,CAIAPLGQGGNQPQHF
TRBJ1-1,NA,TRBV6-4,NA,TGTGCCAGCAGTGAAACCAGGGACACTGAAGCTTTCTTT,CASSETRDTEAFF
TRBJ2-2,NA,TRBV12-3/TRBV12-4,NA,TGTGCCAGCAGCTTTGACAGCACCGGGGAGCTGTTTTTT,CASSFDSTGELFF
TRBJ1-1,NA,TRBV6-5,NA,TGTGCCAGCAGTTACAAGAGTGCGGGAACTGAAGCTTTCTTT,CASSYKSAGTEAFF
TRBJ1-1,NA,TRBV6-4,NA,TGTGCCAGCAGTGTTGAGGGGGGAACTGAAGCTTTCTTT,CASSVEGGTEAFF
TRBJ1-1,NA,TRBV10-3,NA,TGTGCCACACGTCCACTCCCGAACACTGAAGCTTTCTTT,CATRPLPNTEAFF
TRBJ2-7,NA,TRBV10-3,NA,TGTGCCATCGGCCCCTCCTACGAGCAGTACTTC,CAIGPSYEQYF
TRBJ1-2,TRBD1,TRBV5-6,NA,TGTGCCAGCTCGACAGGGAACTATGGCTACACCTTC,CASSTGNYGYTF
TRBJ2-3,NA,TRBV5-4,NA,TGTGCCAGCAGCTTGCACTCCTCAAGACGCACAGATACGCAGTATTTT,CASSLHSSRRTDTQYF
TRBJ1-1,NA,TRBV10-1,NA,TGCGCCAGCAGGGACCGACCTATGGACACTGAAGCTTTCTTT,CASRDRPMDTEAFF
TRBJ1-1,NA,TRBV7-2,few,TGTGCCAGCAGCTTAACGGGGGTTGAAAACACTGAAGCTTTCTTT,CASSLTGVENTEAFF
TRBJ1-3,NA,TRBV7-9,few,TGTGCCAGCAGCCCAGGACAGCTTAGCTCTGGAAACACCATATATTTT,CASSPGQLSSGNTIYF
TRBJ1-3,NA,TRBV9,once,TGTGCCAGCAGCGTAGGACGGAACTCTGGAAACACCATATATTTT,CASSVGRNSGNTIYF
TRBJ2-5,NA,TRBV27,NA,TGTGCCAGCAGTTTATCGATCCTAGCAATCCCAGAGACCCAGTACTTC,CASSLSILAIPETQYF
TRBJ1-2,TRBD1,TRBV2,NA,TGTGCCAGCAGGGGGACAGGGAACTATGGCTACACCTTC,CASRGTGNYGYTF
TRBJ2-2,NA,TRBV7-2,NA,TGTGCCAGCAGCTCCGCTCTGTCGAACACCGGGGAGCTGTTTTTT,CASSSALSNTGELFF